A single sample is the source of the 30 T cell receptor beta chains below, sequenced in a study of spatial heterogeneity in lung cancer. Their target antigens are unknown. The study's findings and limits: Mutation tallies in tumors tracked expanded intratumoral alpha and beta TCR counts.

As to time point: sample taken at primary tumor resection. TCRdb reprocessed the 5' RACE reads with MiXCR, giving one entry per CDR3 protein. Of around 20,000 distinct CDR3 sequences in the sample, 4.5% to 7% are singletons; the top ten hold 9% to 12%. Sequenced here: lung tumor tissue, sampled at surgery. The receptor source for this set is a female donor with early-stage non-small cell lung cancer.

This clonotype has a count of ten or more. The chain combines TRBV7-8 with TRBJ2-5; D possibly corresponds to TRBD2 (7 bases). The CDR3 is 21 residues long. Per the germline V gene, CDR1 is SGHVS and CDR2 is FQNEAQ. Trimming cost V 3 bases and J 9 bases, with 38 bases left between them. CDR3 in amino acids: CASSFPGGEVGGAKSGVPQYF. In DNA, the CDR3 is TGTGCCAGCAGCTTCCCAGGCGGGGAAGTTGGGGGGGCCAAGAGTGGAGTCCCCCAGTACTTC.

At least ten counts were recorded for this clonotype. The genes are TRBV6-8 and TRBJ2-7; TRBD1 agrees at 7 bases. The CDR3 length is 18 residues. The germline V gene encodes CDR1 MNHGY and CDR2 SAAAGT. Trimming at V came to 6 bases and at J to 0 bases, leaving 17 bases not matched to a gene. For the CDR3, the DNA is TGTGCCAGCAGCTCGGAGAGGGGGCATAGAGACCGCTCCTACGAGCAGTACTTC. Translated: CASSSERGHRDRSYEQYF.

This clonotype occurred many times. V is TRBV6-2 or TRBV6-3 and J is TRBJ2-2; no clear D. The CDR3 covers 12 residues. Trimming took off 7 bases at V and 7 bases at J, with 10 bases between the two ends. Germline CDR1 and CDR2: MNHEY and SVGEGT. The CDR3 spells CASTRRNGELFF. The CDR3 nucleotides read TGTGCCAGCACTCGTAGGAACGGGGAGCTGTTTTTT.

This clonotype was counted ten times or more. The rearrangement joins TRBV20-1 to TRBJ1-1, with D possibly being TRBD1 (6 bases). The CDR3 runs to 17 residues. Looked up from germline, CDR1 is DFQATT and CDR2 is SNEGSKA (reference sequence). V dropped 3 bases and J dropped 4 bases, with 24 bases sitting between them. The CDR3 DNA is TGCAGTGCTAGCCGATCCCCAGGGGATACCCGGGGCACTGAAGCTTTCTTT. Translating it yields CSASRSPGDTRGTEAFF.

This clonotype has more than one count but fewer than ten. The genes are TRBV7-9 and TRBJ2-5; the match to TRBD2 covers 7 bases. Germline V lookup: CDR1 SEHNR, CDR2 FQNEAQ (reference sequence). This CDR3 region has 14 residues. Trimming removed 5 bases from V and 4 bases from J; junction bases left unmatched: 7. CDR3 sequence reads: CASSLPGGGETQYF. The CDR3 DNA follows: TGTGCCAGCAGCCTCCCGGGGGGTGGAGAGACCCAGTACTTC.

This clonotype was picked up a small number of times. The chain joins TRBV25-1 to TRBJ2-3; 7 bases fit TRBD2. This CDR3 is 14 amino acids long. Trimming cost V 3 bases and J 2 bases; bases outside gene matches: 2. Germline V gene data show CDR1 as MGHDK and CDR2 as SYGVNS. The CDR3 DNA reads TGTGCCAGCAGTGAGGGACTACACACAGATACGCAGTATTTT. Translation gives CASSEGLHTDTQYF. Based on the CDR3 plus reference TRBV25-1 and TRBJ2-3, the full variable domain is EADIYQTPRYLVIGTGKKITLECSQTMGHDKMYWYQQDPGMELHLIHYSYGVNSTEKGDLSSESTVSRIRTEHFPLTLESARPSHTSQYLCASSEGLHTDTQYFGPGTRLTVL.

This clonotype was found once. A much larger clone is a single base away; this may be a read error. The chain couples TRBV11-2 to TRBJ2-7; D call uncertain. V lost 5 bases to trimming and J lost 3 bases, with 14 bases between them. This CDR3 comprises 14 residues. The germline CDR1 and CDR2 sequences are SGHAT and FQNNGV. This CDR3 reads CASSHQTEDYEQYF. The CDR3 region has the DNA TGTGCCAGCAGCCACCAGACGGAAGACTACGAGCAGTACTTC.

This rearrangement joins TRBV20-1 to TRBJ1-6; 8 positions match TRBD1. CDR3 length: 17 amino acids. V shed 2 bases and J 9 bases; nucleotides not matched to a gene: 15. Per germline, CDR1 DFQATT and CDR2 SNEGSKA (reference sequence). CDR3 nucleotide sequence: TGCAGTGCTAGAACCGGGACAGGACGGAGCGCGGGTTCACCCCTCCACTTT. Translation gives CSARTGTGRSAGSPLHF.

Many counts were recorded for this clonotype. J is TRBJ2-3 and V is TRBV27; D is unclear. The germline V gene encodes CDR1 MNHEY and CDR2 SMNVEV (reference sequence). V was cut by 3 bases and J by 1 base, with 8 bases left in between. There are 14 residues in the CDR3. The CDR3 is CASSLTRGTDTQYF. CDR3 nucleotide sequence: TGTGCCAGCAGTTTGACACGAGGCACAGATACGCAGTATTTT.

This clonotype has at least ten counts. CDR3 sequence (DNA): TGCGCCAGCAGCCACCCGATCCGACAGGGCGGGCAGTACTTC. Translation: CASSHPIRQGGQYF. The chain employs TRBV4-1 and TRBJ2-7, with TRBD1 matching over 7 bases. Germline V gives CDR1 MGHRA, CDR2 YSYEKL. This CDR3 has 14 amino acids. V was clipped by 3 bases and J by 9 bases; unmatched bases: 11.

In its sample, this clonotype was seen many times. The genes are TRBV5-1 and TRBJ2-2; 14 bases align to TRBD2. V was clipped by 4 bases and J by 2 bases; unmatched bases: 7. Germline CDR1 SGHRS, CDR2 YFSETQ. This CDR3 region has 18 residues. The CDR3 loop is CASSDGTSGSYNTGELFF. CDR3 bases: TGCGCCAGCAGCGACGGGACTAGCGGGAGTTATAACACCGGGGAGCTGTTTTTT.

This clonotype turned up a few times. The chain is built from TRBV7-9 and TRBJ2-7, with a weak D call TRBD1 (6 bases). Germline values: CDR1 SEHNR, CDR2 FQNEAQ (reference sequence). V lost 1 base, J lost 3 bases, and 13 bases lay in between. The CDR3 contains 15 residues. In DNA form, the CDR3 reads TGTGCCAGCAGCTTAGTGACAGGAAGTTACTACGAGCAGTACTTC. This gives the protein CASSLVTGSYYEQYF.

This clonotype was seen more than once but under ten times. The chain joins TRBV3-1 to TRBJ2-1; D possibly corresponds to TRBD1 (5 bases). The CDR3 has 12 residues. Germline loops: CDR1 LGHDT, CDR2 YNNKEL (reference sequence). V was cut by 4 bases and J by 7 bases, with 8 bases left in between. DNA of the CDR3: TGTGCCAGCAGCCTAGCAGGGAATGAGCAGTTCTTC. Amino acid sequence: CASSLAGNEQFF.

In regard to this clonotype: The junction shows a germline mismatch at one end, possibly a read error. The rearrangement links TRBV7-7 to TRBJ2-7; the D gene is possibly TRBD2 (6 bases). This CDR3 comprises 13 residues. The germline V gene encodes CDR1 SSHAT and CDR2 FNYEAQ (reference sequence). The CDR3 region is CASSSGLDYEQYF. As DNA, the CDR3 is TGTGCTAGCAGCTCGGGACTGGACTACGAGCAGTACTTC.

This rearrangement joins TRBV11-2 to TRBJ2-6, with TRBD1 identical over 8 bases. After removal of 3 bases from V and 0 bases from J, the junction contained 7 bases not matched to a gene. The CDR3 totals 18 residues. Germline CDR1 SGHAT, CDR2 FQNNGV. Here the CDR3 DNA reads TGTGCCAGCAGCTTTAAGGGACAGGCCCTCTCTGGGGCCAACGTCCTGACTTTC. It translates to CASSFKGQALSGANVLTF.

For this clonotype: A much larger clone differs from this one at a single base, so this may be a read error. This sequence joins TRBV6-5 and TRBJ2-6; 7 bases fit TRBD1. This CDR3 has 17 residues. In germline, CDR1 is MNHEY, CDR2 SVGAGI. The CDR3 DNA is TGTGCCAGCACCCAACAGGGGTTCCGCTCTGGGGGCAACGTCCTGACTTTC. The encoded protein is CASTQQGFRSGGNVLTF.

This clonotype was detected once. The gene calls are TRBV12-3 or TRBV12-4 and TRBJ2-1, with TRBD2 identical over 11 bases. V dropped 4 bases and J dropped 10; count of bases not matched to a gene: 6. The CDR3 is made up of 14 amino acids. The CDR3 region is CASSSGLAGREQFF. In nucleotides, the CDR3 is TGTGCCAGCAGTTCCGGACTAGCGGGCAGAGAGCAGTTCTTC.

This clonotype was detected ten times or more. This chain connects TRBV27 to TRBJ1-1; no definite D call. With 11 bases removed from V and 3 bases from J, the gap between germline ends came to 10 bases. CDR1 and CDR2 from the germline V gene are MNHEY and SMNVEV (reference sequence). This CDR3 contains 11 residues. The CDR3 here is CARRLYTEAFF. In DNA, the CDR3 is TGTGCCCGGAGGTTATACACTGAAGCTTTCTTT.

With regard to this clonotype: With a much larger clone just one base away, this may be a read error. The rearrangement uses TRBV28 and TRBJ2-5; perhaps D is TRBD1 or TRBD2 (5 bases each). The V gene lost 9 bases and the J gene lost 2 bases, with 13 bases spanning the gap. The CDR3 extends over 13 amino acids. The germline CDR1 and CDR2 sequences are MDHEN and SYDVKM. CDR3 bases: TGTGCCAGTCTCGAGGGGTCGCAAGAGACCCAGTACTTC. This translates into CASLEGSQETQYF.

This clonotype was counted ten times or more. The chain has TRBV29-1 and TRBJ2-1; 9 bases agree with TRBD2. Germline values: CDR1 SQVTM, CDR2 ANQGSEA. This CDR3 has 15 residues. The trim removed 2 bases at V and 7 bases at J, leaving 9 bases unmatched. CDR3 bases: TGCAGCGTTGAAAGCGCTAGCGGGAATTTGAATGAGCAGTTCTTC. It translates to CSVESASGNLNEQFF.

Ten or more counts support this clonotype. V usage is TRBV10-2 and J usage is TRBJ2-1, with D tentatively TRBD2 (5 bases). The CDR3 contains 15 residues. V lost 0 bases and J lost 8, with 14 bases in between. Germline V gives CDR1 WSHSY, CDR2 SAAADI. CDR3 region: CASSESGVGLHEQFF. The CDR3 coding sequence is TGCGCCAGCAGTGAGTCGGGAGTCGGACTTCATGAGCAGTTCTTC.

There are a few counts of this clonotype. The chain joins TRBV20-1 to TRBJ2-2, with 10 bases aligning to TRBD2. CDR3 length: 15 residues. CDR1 is DFQATT and CDR2 is SNEGSKA in the germline V gene (reference sequence). Losses at the gene ends were 4 bases for V and 3 bases for J; bases not matched to a gene: 5. The DNA for the CDR3 is TGCAGTGCTACCGCCGGGACTAGCGACACCGGGGAGCTGTTTTTT. It translates to CSATAGTSDTGELFF.

This clonotype was counted between two and nine times. This rearrangement joins TRBV5-1 to TRBJ2-3, with D tentatively TRBD1 (5 bases). V was trimmed by 2 bases and J by 0 bases, leaving 10 bases between them. This CDR3 has 15 residues. Germline V lookup: CDR1 SGHRS, CDR2 YFSETQ. CDR3 amino acids: CASSFKGSSTDTQYF. Written as DNA, the CDR3 is TGCGCCAGCAGCTTCAAGGGGTCTAGCACAGATACGCAGTATTTT.

This clonotype was seen more than once but under ten times. CDR3 amino acids: CASSSGGGDSYEQYF. CDR3 DNA: TGTGCCAGCAGTTCCGGGGGGGGCGACTCCTACGAGCAGTACTTC. The rearrangement uses TRBV28 and TRBJ2-7; TRBD2 matches 8 bases. The germline V gene encodes CDR1 MDHEN and CDR2 SYDVKM. This CDR3 has 15 amino acids. Losses at the gene ends were 4 bases for V and 0 bases for J; bases not matched to a gene: 5.

In this sample, this clonotype turned up many times. The rearrangement joins TRBV20-1 to TRBJ1-5; D is perhaps TRBD1 (5 bases). Trimming stripped 7 bases from V and 0 bases from J, with 10 bases between. Germline loops: CDR1 DFQATT, CDR2 SNEGSKA (reference sequence). The CDR3 runs to 13 residues. CDR3 sequence: CSVMRGSNQPQHF. The CDR3 DNA reads TGCAGTGTTATGAGGGGTAGCAATCAGCCCCAGCATTTT.

This clonotype was detected ten times or more. This chain connects TRBV7-9 to TRBJ2-7, with 11 bases identical to TRBD1. The CDR3 is 14 residues long. The trim removed 5 bases at V and 4 bases at J, leaving 4 bases unmatched. Looked up from germline, CDR1 is SEHNR and CDR2 is FQNEAQ (reference sequence). The CDR3 here is CASSPGTGGYEQYF. In DNA, the CDR3 is TGTGCCAGCAGCCCAGGGACAGGGGGTTACGAGCAGTACTTC.

This clonotype was seen many times. The rearrangement uses TRBV24-1 and TRBJ2-1; 9 nucleotides match TRBD1. The V gene end was trimmed by 5 bases and the J gene end by 8 bases; junction bases not matched to a gene: 9. The CDR3 is 15 amino acids. The germline V gene has CDR1 KGHDR and CDR2 SFDVKD. The CDR3 nucleotides read TGTGCCACCAGTGTCGGGACAGGGTATAAGGATGAGCAGTTCTTC. This encodes CATSVGTGYKDEQFF.

In this sample, this clonotype turned up many times. The chain recombines TRBV27 with TRBJ1-6; TRBD1 matches at 7 bases. The CDR3 covers 18 residues. Losses at the gene ends were 0 bases for V and 2 bases for J; bases not matched to a gene: 7. The V gene's germline CDR1 is MNHEY and CDR2 SMNVEV (reference sequence). This CDR3 is CASSLSSTGTAYNSPLHF. CDR3 in DNA: TGTGCCAGCAGTTTATCTTCGACCGGGACAGCCTATAATTCACCCCTCCACTTT.

This clonotype was seen repeatedly, ten times or more. A junction end diverges from the germline sequence, so it may reflect a read error. The chain joins TRBV20-1 to TRBJ2-1, with TRBD2 matching 7 bases. Germline lookup yields CDR1 DFQATT and CDR2 SNEGSKA (reference sequence). The CDR3 runs to 14 residues. In DNA, the CDR3 is TGCAGTGCTAGCCCTACTAGCGAAACAACCACGACTTGCTTC. This translates into CSASPTSETTTTCF.

V and J are TRBV10-2 and TRBJ2-5; 12 nucleotides match TRBD2. Trimming cost V 6 bases and J 4 bases; bases outside gene matches: 0. This CDR3 comprises 13 residues. Germline CDR1 is WSHSY and CDR2 is SAAADI. The chain's CDR3 is CASRGLAGETQYF. The CDR3 DNA reads as TGCGCCAGCAGGGGACTAGCGGGAGAGACCCAGTACTTC.